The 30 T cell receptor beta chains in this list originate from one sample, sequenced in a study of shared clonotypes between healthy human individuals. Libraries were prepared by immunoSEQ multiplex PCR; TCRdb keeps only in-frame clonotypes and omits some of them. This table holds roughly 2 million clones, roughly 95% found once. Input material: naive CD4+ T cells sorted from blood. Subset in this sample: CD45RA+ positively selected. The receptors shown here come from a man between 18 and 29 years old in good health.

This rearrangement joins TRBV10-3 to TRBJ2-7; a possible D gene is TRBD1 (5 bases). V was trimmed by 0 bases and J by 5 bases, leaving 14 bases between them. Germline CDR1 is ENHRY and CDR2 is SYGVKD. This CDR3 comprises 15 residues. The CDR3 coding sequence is TGTGCCATCAGTGAGTCGGGGCCCTCTCTGGACGAGCAGTACTTC. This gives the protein CAISESGPSLDEQYF.

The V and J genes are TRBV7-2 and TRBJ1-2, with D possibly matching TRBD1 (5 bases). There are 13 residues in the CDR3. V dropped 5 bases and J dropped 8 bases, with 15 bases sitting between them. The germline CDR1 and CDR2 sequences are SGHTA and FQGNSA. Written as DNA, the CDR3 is TGTGCCAGCAGCCTGGGGCAGGGTAAGGGCTACACCTTC. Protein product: CASSLGQGKGYTF. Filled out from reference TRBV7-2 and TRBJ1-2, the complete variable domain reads GAGVSQSPSNKVTEKGKDVELRCDPISGHTALYWYRQSLGQGLEFLIYFQGNSAPDKSGLPSDRFSAERTGGSVSTLTIQRTQQEDSAVYLCASSLGQGKGYTFGSGTRLTVV.

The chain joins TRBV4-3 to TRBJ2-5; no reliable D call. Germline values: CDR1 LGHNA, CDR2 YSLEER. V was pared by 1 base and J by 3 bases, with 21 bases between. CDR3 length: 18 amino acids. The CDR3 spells CASSQAFGGRRTEETQYF. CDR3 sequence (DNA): TGCGCCAGCAGCCAAGCGTTCGGTGGGCGGCGTACCGAAGAGACCCAGTACTTC.

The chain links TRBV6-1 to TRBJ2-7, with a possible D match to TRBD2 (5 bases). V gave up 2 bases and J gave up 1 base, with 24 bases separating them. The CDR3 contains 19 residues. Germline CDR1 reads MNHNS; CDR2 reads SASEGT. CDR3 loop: CASSEQRASLRERSYEQYF. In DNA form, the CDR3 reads TGTGCCAGCAGTGAACAGAGGGCCTCGCTCCGGGAACGATCCTACGAGCAGTACTTC.

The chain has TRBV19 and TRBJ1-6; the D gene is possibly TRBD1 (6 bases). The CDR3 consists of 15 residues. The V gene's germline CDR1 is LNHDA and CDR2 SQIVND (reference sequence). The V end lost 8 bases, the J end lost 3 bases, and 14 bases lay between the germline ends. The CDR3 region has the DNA TGTGCCAGTGGACCCGGGACACTCTATAATTCACCCCTCCACTTT. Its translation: CASGPGTLYNSPLHF. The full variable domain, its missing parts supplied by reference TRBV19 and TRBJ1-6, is DGGITQSPKYLFRKEGQNVTLSCEQNLNHDAMYWYRQDPGQGLRLIYYSQIVNDFQKGDIAEGYSVSREKKESFPLTVTSAQKNPTAFYLCASGPGTLYNSPLHFGNGTRLTVT.

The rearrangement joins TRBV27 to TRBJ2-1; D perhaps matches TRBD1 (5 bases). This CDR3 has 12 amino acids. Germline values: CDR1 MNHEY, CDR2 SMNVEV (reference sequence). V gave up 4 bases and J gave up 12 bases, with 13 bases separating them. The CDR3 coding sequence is TGTGCCAGCAGTTCGACAGCACGTAGGCAGTTCTTC. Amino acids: CASSSTARRQFF.

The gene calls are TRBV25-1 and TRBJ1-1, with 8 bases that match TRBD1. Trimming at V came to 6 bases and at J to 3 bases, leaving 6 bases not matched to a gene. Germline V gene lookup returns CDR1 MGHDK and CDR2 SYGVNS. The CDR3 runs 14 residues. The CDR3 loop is CASRKPGQDTEAFF. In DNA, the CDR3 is TGTGCCAGCAGAAAACCGGGACAGGACACTGAAGCTTTCTTT.

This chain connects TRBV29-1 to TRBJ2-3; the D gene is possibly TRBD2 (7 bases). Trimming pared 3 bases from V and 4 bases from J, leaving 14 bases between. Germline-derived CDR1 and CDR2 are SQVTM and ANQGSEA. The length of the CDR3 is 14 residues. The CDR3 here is CSVEVGGAPDTQYF. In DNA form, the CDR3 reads TGCAGCGTTGAGGTGGGGGGGGCCCCAGATACGCAGTATTTT.

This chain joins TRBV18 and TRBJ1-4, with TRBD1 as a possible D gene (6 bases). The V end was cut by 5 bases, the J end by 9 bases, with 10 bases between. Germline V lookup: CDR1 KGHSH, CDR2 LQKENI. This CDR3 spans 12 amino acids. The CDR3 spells CASSEDRKKLFF. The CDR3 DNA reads TGTGCCAGCTCAGAGGACAGAAAAAAACTGTTTTTT.

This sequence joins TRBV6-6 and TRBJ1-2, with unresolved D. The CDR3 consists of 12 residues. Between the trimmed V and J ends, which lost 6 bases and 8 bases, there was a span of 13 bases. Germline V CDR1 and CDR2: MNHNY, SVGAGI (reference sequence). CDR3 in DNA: TGTGCCAGCAGCCTTTACGGGGTCGGCTACACCTTC. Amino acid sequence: CASSLYGVGYTF.

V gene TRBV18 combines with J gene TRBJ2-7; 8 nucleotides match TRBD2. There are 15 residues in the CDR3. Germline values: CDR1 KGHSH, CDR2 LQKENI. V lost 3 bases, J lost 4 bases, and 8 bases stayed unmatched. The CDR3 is CASSPTSVPTYEQYF. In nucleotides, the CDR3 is TGTGCCAGCTCACCGACTAGCGTCCCAACTTACGAGCAGTACTTC.

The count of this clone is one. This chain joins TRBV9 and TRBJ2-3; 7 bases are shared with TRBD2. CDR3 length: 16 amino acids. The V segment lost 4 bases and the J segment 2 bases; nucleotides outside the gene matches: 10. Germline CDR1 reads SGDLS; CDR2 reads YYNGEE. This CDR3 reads CASSLAGSGITDTQYF. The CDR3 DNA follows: TGTGCCAGCAGCTTAGCGGGTAGCGGAATCACAGATACGCAGTATTTT.

Written as DNA, the CDR3 is TGTGCCAGCAGCTTTTATGCGGGGACAGGTAATCAGTGGGACACTGAAGCTTTCTTT. This encodes CASSFYAGTGNQWDTEAFF. This chain uses TRBV7-2 with TRBJ1-1; 8 positions agree with TRBD1. CDR3 size: 19 residues. Germline V gene lookup returns CDR1 SGHTA and CDR2 FQGNSA. Trimming at V came to 3 bases and at J to 3 bases, leaving 18 bases not matched to a gene.

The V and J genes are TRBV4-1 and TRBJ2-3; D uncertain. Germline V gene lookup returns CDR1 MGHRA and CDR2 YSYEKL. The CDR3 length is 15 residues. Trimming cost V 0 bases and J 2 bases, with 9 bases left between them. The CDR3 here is CASSQEGWPTDTQYF. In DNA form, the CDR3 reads TGCGCCAGCAGCCAAGAAGGGTGGCCCACAGATACGCAGTATTTT.

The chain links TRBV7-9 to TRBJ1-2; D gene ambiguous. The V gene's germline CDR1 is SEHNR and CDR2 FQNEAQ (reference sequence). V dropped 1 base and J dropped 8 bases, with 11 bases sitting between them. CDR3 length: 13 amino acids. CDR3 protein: CASSLERLGGYTF. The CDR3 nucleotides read TGTGCCAGCAGCTTAGAACGGTTGGGCGGCTACACCTTC.

The CDR3 sequence is CSARPKLAGAGEQYF. The DNA for the CDR3 is TGCAGCGCCCGACCCAAACTAGCGGGAGCAGGGGAGCAGTACTTC. The chain has TRBV29-1 and TRBJ2-7, with TRBD2 matching 11 bases. There are 15 residues in the CDR3. The junction had 15 bases not matched to a gene; V was cut back by 7 bases and J by 7 bases. Looked up from germline, CDR1 is SQVTM and CDR2 is ANQGSEA.

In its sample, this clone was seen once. The CDR3 region is CASSEGWQGADTEAFF. The CDR3 DNA reads TGTGCCAGCAGTGAAGGGTGGCAGGGGGCCGACACTGAAGCTTTCTTT. The chain has TRBV25-1 and TRBJ1-1; 8 bases fit TRBD1. The CDR3 has 16 residues. CDR1 and CDR2 (germline): MGHDK, SYGVNS. V shed 2 bases and J 3 bases; nucleotides not matched to a gene: 8.

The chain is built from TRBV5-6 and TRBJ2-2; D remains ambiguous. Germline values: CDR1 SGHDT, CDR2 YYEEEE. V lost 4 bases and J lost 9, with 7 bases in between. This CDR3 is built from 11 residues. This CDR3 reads CASSTARELFF. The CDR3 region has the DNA TGTGCCAGCAGCACCGCGAGGGAGCTGTTTTTT.

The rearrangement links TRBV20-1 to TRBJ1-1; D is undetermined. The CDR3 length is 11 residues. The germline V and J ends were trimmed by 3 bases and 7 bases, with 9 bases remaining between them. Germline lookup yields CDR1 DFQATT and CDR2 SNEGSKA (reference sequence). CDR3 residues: CSARNRDEAFF. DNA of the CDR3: TGCAGTGCTAGGAACCGGGATGAAGCTTTCTTT.

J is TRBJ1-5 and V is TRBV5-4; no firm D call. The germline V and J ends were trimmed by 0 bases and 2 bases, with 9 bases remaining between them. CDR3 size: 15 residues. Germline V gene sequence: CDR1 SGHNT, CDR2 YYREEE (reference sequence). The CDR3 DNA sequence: TGTGCCAGCAGCTTGGCCCCAGGTGGCAATCAGCCCCAGCATTTT. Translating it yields CASSLAPGGNQPQHF.

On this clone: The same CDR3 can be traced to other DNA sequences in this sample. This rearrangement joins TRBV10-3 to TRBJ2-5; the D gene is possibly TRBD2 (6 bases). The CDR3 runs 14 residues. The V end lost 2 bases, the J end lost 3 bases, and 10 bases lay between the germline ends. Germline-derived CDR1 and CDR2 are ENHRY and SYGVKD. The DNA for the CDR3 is TGTGCCATCAGTGAGAGTACGGGAGAAGAGACCCAGTACTTC. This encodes CAISESTGEETQYF.

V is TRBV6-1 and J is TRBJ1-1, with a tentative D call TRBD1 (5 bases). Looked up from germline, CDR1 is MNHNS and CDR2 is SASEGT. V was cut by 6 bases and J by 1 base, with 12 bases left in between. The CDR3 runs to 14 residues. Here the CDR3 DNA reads TGTGCCAGCAGGAGGGGTCGAGAGAACACTGAAGCTTTCTTT. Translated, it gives CASRRGRENTEAFF.

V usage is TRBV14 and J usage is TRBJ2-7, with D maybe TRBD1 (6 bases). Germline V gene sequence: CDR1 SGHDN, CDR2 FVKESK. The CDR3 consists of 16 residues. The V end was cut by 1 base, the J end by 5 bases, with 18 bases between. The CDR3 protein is CASSQGFNRVGDEQYF. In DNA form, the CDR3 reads TGTGCCAGCAGCCAAGGTTTTAACAGGGTCGGGGACGAGCAGTACTTC.

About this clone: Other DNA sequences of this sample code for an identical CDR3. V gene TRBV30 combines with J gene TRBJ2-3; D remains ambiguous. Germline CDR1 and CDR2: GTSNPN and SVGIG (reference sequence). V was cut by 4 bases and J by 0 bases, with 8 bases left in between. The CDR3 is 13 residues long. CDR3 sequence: CAWNRDSTDTQYF. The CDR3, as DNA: TGTGCCTGGAACCGAGATAGCACAGATACGCAGTATTTT.

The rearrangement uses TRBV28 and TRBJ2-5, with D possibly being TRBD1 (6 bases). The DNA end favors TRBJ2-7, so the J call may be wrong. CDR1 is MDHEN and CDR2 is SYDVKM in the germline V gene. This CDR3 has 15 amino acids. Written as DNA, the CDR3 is TGTGCCAGCAGTTTATTAGGACAGCCGAACTACGAGCAGTACTTC. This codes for CASSLLGQPNYEQYF.

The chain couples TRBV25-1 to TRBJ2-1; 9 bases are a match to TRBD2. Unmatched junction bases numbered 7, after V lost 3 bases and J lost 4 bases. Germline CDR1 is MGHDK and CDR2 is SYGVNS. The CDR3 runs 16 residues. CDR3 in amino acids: CASSEGASGAYNEQFF. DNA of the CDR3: TGTGCCAGCAGTGAGGGGGCTAGCGGGGCATACAATGAGCAGTTCTTC.

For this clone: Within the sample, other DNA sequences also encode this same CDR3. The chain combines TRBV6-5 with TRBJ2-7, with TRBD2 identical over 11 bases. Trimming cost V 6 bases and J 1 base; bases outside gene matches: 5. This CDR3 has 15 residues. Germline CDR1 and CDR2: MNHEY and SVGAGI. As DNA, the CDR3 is TGTGCCAGCAGCCGGCTAGCGGGGGGTTCCTACGAGCAGTACTTC. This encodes CASSRLAGGSYEQYF.

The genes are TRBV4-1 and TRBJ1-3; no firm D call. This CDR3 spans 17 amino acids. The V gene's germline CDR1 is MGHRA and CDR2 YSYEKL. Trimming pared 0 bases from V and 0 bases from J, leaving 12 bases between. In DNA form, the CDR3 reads TGCGCCAGCAGCCAAGATCTAGCACAGAGCTCTGGAAACACCATATATTTT. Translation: CASSQDLAQSSGNTIYF.

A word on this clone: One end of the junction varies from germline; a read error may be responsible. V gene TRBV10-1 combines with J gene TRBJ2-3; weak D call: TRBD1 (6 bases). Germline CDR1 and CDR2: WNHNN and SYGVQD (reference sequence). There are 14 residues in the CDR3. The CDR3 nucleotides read TGCGCCAGCAGTGCCCGGGACATCACAGGTACGCAGTATTTT. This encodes CASSARDITGTQYF.

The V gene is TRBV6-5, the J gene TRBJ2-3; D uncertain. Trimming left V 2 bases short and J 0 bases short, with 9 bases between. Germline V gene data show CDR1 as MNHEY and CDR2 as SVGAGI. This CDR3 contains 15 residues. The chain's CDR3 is CASSYRASSTDTQYF. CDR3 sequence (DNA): TGTGCCAGCAGTTACAGGGCGTCGAGCACAGATACGCAGTATTTT.